This TCR beta chain was sequenced during a study of control samples from healthy donors and cancer patients. Data came from immunoSEQ multiplex PCR; TCRdb stores just in-frame clones and leaves some out. The data contain 65,000 to 80,000 clones, around 90% of them singletons. This clone came up once. The receptor's source is a woman aged 55-70 years with head and neck cancer. The specimen sequenced was PBMCs.

In DNA, the CDR3 is TGTGCCAGCAGCCTCCAAATCTCACCCCTCCACTTT. Its protein product is CASSLQISPLHF. This chain links TRBV28 with TRBJ1-6; D not certain. Per germline, CDR1 MDHEN and CDR2 SYDVKM. The CDR3 spans 12 residues. The V end lost 6 bases, the J end lost 10 bases, and 10 bases lay between the germline ends. Full variable domain (missing parts from reference TRBV28 and TRBJ1-6): DVKVTQSSRYLVKRTGEKVFLECVQDMDHENMFWYRQDPGLGLRLIYFSYDVKMKEKGDIPEGYSVSREKKERFSLILESASTNQTSMYLCASSLQISPLHFGNGTRLTVT.